This T cell receptor (beta chain) appears in the sequencing data of a study of T cells in Graves' hyperthyroidism and ophthalmopathy. The study's findings and limits: Also found in blood were most expanded thyroid clonotypes above 0.001.

The table lists this clonotype with many counts. The antigen is undetermined. Stable disease denoted Graves' hyperthyroidism without ophthalmopathy progression within 18 months. The hyperthyroidism was newly diagnosed and had lasted under 2 months; the patients were aged 18 to 65. Uncontrolled infection, other autoimmune disease, pregnancy or lactation led to exclusion. TCR beta CDR3 regions were amplified from RNA transcripts. RT-PCR in the first round (using the HTBI primer set) targeted the TCR CDR3. TCRdb re-called the multiplex PCR reads through MiXCR, storing one row per CDR3 protein. The sample has some 500,000 distinct CDR3 sequences, approximately 14% seen once. V lost 5 bases to trimming and J lost 2 bases, with 19 bases between them. CDR3 length: 16 residues. Germline V CDR1 and CDR2: MDHEN, SYDVKM.

The V and J genes are TRBV28 and TRBJ2-7; D perhaps matches TRBD1 (6 bases). Input material: blood. The clonotype comes from a woman in her late teens or twenties with Graves' hyperthyroidism. CDR3 in DNA: TGTGCCAGCAGTCCCCCGGACAGTCTAGGCCCCTACGAGCAGTACGTC. Translating gives CASSPPDSLGPYEQYV.